This T cell receptor (beta chain) was recovered during a study of metastatic and nonmetastatic thyroid tumors. Study at large: Malignant and benign thyroid patients had repertoires compared in peripheral blood and tumor or nodule tissue.

Nobody among the patients had been given any treatment before thyroid surgery. Remarks on this clone: Antigen specificity is unknown.

Study-wide results and limits: Reported TCR beta diversity, measured in blood and tumor, was significantly higher for malignant thyroid tumors than for benign nodules.

J was trimmed by 2 bases and V by 4 bases; bases with no gene match: 5. Germline-derived CDR1 and CDR2 are SGHAT and FQNNGV. There are 15 residues in the CDR3. Original processing methods: The study took CDR3 differences across clinicopathological groups and made a distant-metastasis classifier for papillary thyroid cancer from them. TCRdb reprocessed the PCR reads using MiXCR. The V and J calls and clone size are TCRdb's, not the authors'. The table has 25,000 to 30,000 clones, 24% seen once; the top ten hold 14% to 15%. The clonotype originates from a female donor with papillary thyroid cancer or a benign thyroid nodule (not recorded which). Some clones in this sample may be carry-over from other donors' samples. This chain connects TRBV11-2 to TRBJ2-3, with 8 bases aligning to TRBD2. Sequencing was performed on blood. CDR3 nucleotide sequence: TGTGCCAGCAGCTCACTAGCGGTATCCACAGATACGCAGTATTTT. Amino acids: CASSSLAVSTDTQYF.